The 24 T cell receptor beta chains below come from one sample, sequenced in a study of T cell repertoires in cytomegalovirus infection. TCRdb re-called the reads with MiXCR, one entry per CDR3 protein. Of approximately 1,000,000 distinct CDR3 sequences listed, approximately 31% were seen once; the top ten hold roughly an eighth. Antigen specificity for these receptors is unknown. The sequenced sample was cultured CD8+ T cells from PBMCs, obtained from culture after CMV antigen stimulation. These receptors originate from a human donor in good health (CMV status not recorded). Some clones in this sample may be carry-over from other donors' samples.

V usage is TRBV6-2 or TRBV6-3 and J usage is TRBJ1-6; D is ambiguous. The ends were cut back, 2 bases at V and 10 bases at J, with 3 bases in the middle. There are 11 residues in the CDR3. Germline CDR1 and CDR2: MNHEY and SVGEGT. As DNA, the CDR3 is TGTGCCAGCAGTTACGCCTCACCCCTCCACTTT. Its translation: CASSYASPLHF.

This sequence joins TRBV6-5 and TRBJ2-7; either TRBD1 or TRBD2 may fit D (6 bases each). Germline lookup yields CDR1 MNHEY and CDR2 SVGAGI. The CDR3 has 16 residues. V lost 0 bases and J lost 0, with 12 bases in between. The DNA for the CDR3 is TGTGCCAGCAGTTACTCAGTGGGGGGCTTCTCCTACGAGCAGTACTTC. It encodes CASSYSVGGFSYEQYF.

This clonotype turned up a few times. CDR3 in amino acids: CASSLPGQGYGKLFF. CDR3 sequence (DNA): TGTGCCAGCAGTTTACCGGGGCAGGGATATGGAAAACTGTTTTTT. The V and J genes are TRBV28 and TRBJ1-4; tentatively, D is TRBD1 (5 bases). The CDR3 has 15 residues. Germline-derived CDR1 and CDR2 are MDHEN and SYDVKM. Trimming stripped 2 bases from V and 10 bases from J, with 17 bases between.

This chain links TRBV6-4 with TRBJ2-3; 7 bases align to TRBD2. The CDR3 has 15 residues. Germline trimming cut 2 bases from V and 4 bases from J; bases unmatched to any gene: 6. Germline CDR1 reads MRHNA; CDR2 reads SNTAGT. The DNA of the CDR3 is TGTGCCAGCAGTGACGGGGCGGGGGTGGCAGATACGCAGTATTTT. Encoded protein: CASSDGAGVADTQYF.

The chain has TRBV6-2 or TRBV6-3 and TRBJ2-3; 16 bases agree with TRBD2. The CDR3 runs to 20 residues. The J segment lost 2 bases and the V segment lost 5 bases, leaving 13 bases of the junction unmatched. The germline CDR1 and CDR2 sequences are MNHEY and SVGEGT. In DNA, the CDR3 is TGTGCCAGCAGTCACCATCCGGGGACTAGCGGGGGGGCCTTCACAGATACGCAGTATTTT. Translation: CASSHHPGTSGGAFTDTQYF.

Details on this clonotype: A much larger clonotype is one base distant, so this may be a read error. Likely a read error: the CDR3 ends without its conserved phenylalanine or tryptophan. The chain links TRBV27 to TRBJ2-4; weak D call: TRBD1 (6 bases). The germline gives CDR1 MNHEY, CDR2 SMNVEV (reference sequence). CDR3 size: 16 residues. V was shortened by 3 bases and J by 0 bases, with 12 bases between the two germline ends. CDR3 in DNA: TGTGCCAGCAGTTTTTCAGGGGCAATAGCCAAAAACATTCAGTACCTC. Translated: CASSFSGAIAKNIQYL.

This clonotype occurred a few times. The chain combines TRBV19 with TRBJ2-1; D uncertain. The CDR3 contains 17 residues. The germline gives CDR1 LNHDA, CDR2 SQIVND (reference sequence). V was trimmed by 2 bases and J by 0 bases, leaving 14 bases between them. Here the CDR3 reads CASSIIPGRSSYNEQFF. The DNA of the CDR3 is TGTGCCAGTAGTATAATCCCGGGCAGGAGCTCCTACAATGAGCAGTTCTTC.

The chain combines TRBV12-5 with TRBJ1-2; D is uncertain. CDR3 length: 17 amino acids. Germline V gene lookup returns CDR1 LGHNT and CDR2 FRNRAP. Trimming left V 3 bases short and J 7 bases short, with 24 bases between. In nucleotides, the CDR3 is TGTGCTAGTGGTTTCGAGACTCGGCGGTCCCCCGGGCCTGGCTACACCTTC. Its translation is CASGFETRRSPGPGYTF.

This clonotype has a handful of counts. V gene TRBV24-1 combines with J gene TRBJ2-2; D possibly corresponds to TRBD1 (5 bases). The CDR3 is made up of 13 amino acids. Deletions cut 8 bases from V and 1 base from J, with 7 bases between. Germline values: CDR1 KGHDR, CDR2 SFDVKD. The CDR3 spells CATNQGNTGELFF. The DNA of the CDR3 is TGTGCCACCAATCAGGGGAACACCGGGGAGCTGTTTTTT.

This clonotype came up a few times. The V call is TRBV10-2, the J call TRBJ2-1; 7 bases map to TRBD1. This CDR3 spans 14 amino acids. Germline-derived CDR1 and CDR2 are WSHSY and SAAADI. The ends lost 8 bases at V and 1 base at J; junction bases unmatched: 5. CDR3 DNA: TGCGCCAGCTTCGACAGGGATTCCTACAATGAGCAGTTCTTC. Its protein is CASFDRDSYNEQFF.

V gene TRBV3-1 combines with J gene TRBJ2-3; 10 bases agree with TRBD2. The length of the CDR3 is 15 residues. V dropped 7 bases and J dropped 0; count of bases not matched to a gene: 4. Germline V lookup: CDR1 LGHDT, CDR2 YNNKEL (reference sequence). The CDR3 spells CASTLAGVSTDTQYF. The CDR3 region has the DNA TGTGCCAGCACTCTAGCGGGGGTTAGCACAGATACGCAGTATTTT.

This clonotype was detected a few times. The genes are TRBV5-5 and TRBJ2-7; possibly TRBD2 for D (5 bases). This CDR3 is built from 16 residues. Germline CDR1 is SGHKS and CDR2 is YYEKEE (reference sequence). V dropped 3 bases and J dropped 2 bases, with 18 bases sitting between them. The CDR3 nucleotides are TGTGCCAGCAGCTCCCGTCCGGAGGACCCTACCTACGAGCAGTACGTC. Amino acid sequence: CASSSRPEDPTYEQYV.

The table lists this clonotype with a few counts. The chain uses TRBV4-3 and TRBJ2-5; TRBD2 is a possible D gene (7 bases). Germline CDR1 and CDR2: LGHNA and YSLEER. The CDR3 is made up of 15 amino acids. Trimming pared 4 bases from V and 5 bases from J, leaving 17 bases between. CDR3 DNA sequence: TGCGCCAGCAGCCTTCGGGGGGCCGTGGGGGAGACCCAGTACTTC. Its protein product is CASSLRGAVGETQYF.

This clonotype was counted a single time. This may come from a read error, since a much larger clone is one base off. The chain carries TRBV6-6 and TRBJ2-7, with 7 nucleotides matching TRBD1. Germline V gives CDR1 MNHNY, CDR2 SVGAGI (reference sequence). Losses at the gene ends were 8 bases for V and 6 bases for J; bases not matched to a gene: 7. The CDR3 sequence is 12 residues long. The CDR3 spells CASEGQNCEQYF. In DNA, the CDR3 is TGTGCCAGCGAGGGACAGAACTGCGAGCAGTACTTC.

This chain connects TRBV28 to TRBJ2-3; 7 nucleotides agree with TRBD1. The trim removed 5 bases at V and 4 bases at J, leaving 3 bases unmatched. The CDR3 is made up of 13 amino acids. CDR1 MDHEN and CDR2 SYDVKM come from the germline V gene. DNA of the CDR3: TGTGCCAGCAGTCGGGACAGATCAGATACGCAGTATTTT. This translates into CASSRDRSDTQYF. Using reference TRBV28 and TRBJ2-3 for the parts outside the CDR3, the full variable domain is DVKVTQSSRYLVKRTGEKVFLECVQDMDHENMFWYRQDPGLGLRLIYFSYDVKMKEKGDIPEGYSVSREKKERFSLILESASTNQTSMYLCASSRDRSDTQYFGPGTRLTVL.

The V call is TRBV20-1, the J call TRBJ1-5, with TRBD1 as a possible D gene (6 bases). This CDR3 spans 15 amino acids. Trimming shortened V by 0 bases and J by 3 bases, and 12 bases separated the two germline ends. The germline gives CDR1 DFQATT, CDR2 SNEGSKA (reference sequence). The CDR3 reads CSARESRGFNQPQHF. CDR3 in DNA: TGCAGTGCTAGAGAAAGCAGGGGCTTCAATCAGCCCCAGCATTTT.

This chain joins TRBV6-2 or TRBV6-3 and TRBJ2-7; 11 bases map to TRBD2. Germline values: CDR1 MNHEY, CDR2 SVGEGT. This CDR3 spans 14 amino acids. With 2 bases clipped from V and 3 bases from J, the junction kept 0 bases outside the gene matches. The CDR3 DNA follows: TGTGCCAGCAGTTACGGACTAGCGGGCTACGAGCAGTACTTC. This gives the protein CASSYGLAGYEQYF.

The V gene is TRBV27, the J gene TRBJ2-7, with unresolved D. This CDR3 spans 11 amino acids. V gave up 8 bases and J gave up 4 bases, with 9 bases separating them. Germline V gene data show CDR1 as MNHEY and CDR2 as SMNVEV (reference sequence). CDR3 amino acids: CASASGYEQYF. The CDR3, as DNA: TGTGCCAGCGCATCGGGTTACGAGCAGTACTTC.

The chain joins TRBV6-6 to TRBJ1-4; no reliable D call. CDR3 size: 13 residues. V was pared by 2 bases and J by 7 bases, with 8 bases between. Germline lookup yields CDR1 MNHNY and CDR2 SVGAGI (reference sequence). CDR3 nucleotide sequence: TGTGCCAGCAGTTACGTCGCTTTTGAAAAACTGTTTTTT. Translation: CASSYVAFEKLFF.

This clonotype was seen a few times. This chain joins TRBV6-5 and TRBJ2-7; no reliable D call. V lost 3 bases and J 8 bases, leaving 8 bases between the germline ends. This CDR3 contains 11 residues. Germline CDR1 is MNHEY and CDR2 is SVGAGI. The CDR3 protein is CASSYGQKQYF. DNA for the CDR3: TGTGCCAGCAGTTATGGCCAGAAGCAGTACTTC.

This clonotype has a handful of counts. This rearrangement joins TRBV4-1 to TRBJ1-5; TRBD1 aligns across 7 bases. Germline loops: CDR1 MGHRA, CDR2 YSYEKL. This CDR3 is 17 amino acids long. Unmatched junction bases numbered 6, after V lost 1 base and J lost 0 bases. The CDR3 region has the DNA TGCGCCAGCAGCCAAGTTCCGGCAGGGGGTAGCAATCAGCCCCAGCATTTT. Translation gives CASSQVPAGGSNQPQHF.

This clonotype was seen more than once but under ten times. The gene calls are TRBV10-3 and TRBJ2-5, with 8 bases lining up with TRBD2. Germline V gives CDR1 ENHRY, CDR2 SYGVKD. CDR3 length equals 17 residues. V dropped 2 bases and J dropped 3; count of bases not matched to a gene: 11. CDR3 protein: CAISEPFVRRGEETQYF. CDR3 coding DNA: TGTGCCATCAGTGAGCCCTTTGTAAGGCGGGGGGAAGAGACCCAGTACTTC.

This clonotype turned up a few times. The genes are TRBV27 and TRBJ1-1; 7 bases line up with TRBD1. The trim removed 2 bases at V and 2 bases at J, leaving 14 bases unmatched. Germline V gene sequence: CDR1 MNHEY, CDR2 SMNVEV (reference sequence). The CDR3 length is 18 residues. CDR3 amino acids: CASSLQGQGGPINTEAFF. The CDR3 bases are TGTGCCAGCAGTTTACAAGGGCAGGGGGGGCCTATAAACACTGAAGCTTTCTTT.

V is TRBV6-2 or TRBV6-3 and J is TRBJ1-2; the D is unclear. The germline gives CDR1 MNHEY, CDR2 SVGEGT. CDR3 length: 13 amino acids. V gave up 5 bases and J gave up 1 base, with 8 bases separating them. CDR3 in DNA: TGTGCCAGCAGTCGACTGCATAACTATGGCTACACCTTC. Amino acid sequence: CASSRLHNYGYTF.